The 23 T cell receptor beta chains given below trace back to one sample, sequenced in a study of blood T cell repertoires in COVID-19. Repertoires were generated with immunoSEQ multiplex PCR, while TCRdb's copy carries only in-frame clones and drops some. The sample lists 200,000 to 250,000 clones, almost 85% occurring once. The material sequenced was peripheral blood. The receptors stem from a middle-aged man with acute or convalescent COVID-19.

The V call is TRBV28, the J call TRBJ2-2; D might be TRBD1 (6 bases). CDR1 and CDR2 (germline): MDHEN, SYDVKM. The V and J ends lost 8 bases and 0 bases respectively, with 25 bases between them. CDR3 length equals 19 residues. The CDR3 DNA sequence: TGTGCCAGCCACCGGCAGGGGAACCCATCTTACGCGAACACCGGGGAGCTGTTTTTT. Translated, it gives CASHRQGNPSYANTGELFF.

The CDR3 sequence is CASTRGEVANTEAFF. The CDR3 coding sequence is TGTGCCAGCACCCGGGGTGAGGTCGCGAACACTGAAGCTTTCTTT. This chain joins TRBV7-2 and TRBJ1-1; no definite D call. With 7 bases removed from V and 1 base from J, the gap between germline ends came to 16 bases. The CDR3 is 15 residues long. From germline, CDR1 is SGHTA and CDR2 FQGNSA.

This chain uses TRBV6-6 with TRBJ2-7; 7 bases agree with TRBD1. This CDR3 has 16 amino acids. Germline-derived CDR1 and CDR2 are MNHNY and SVGAGI (reference sequence). J gave up 4 bases and V 3 bases, and 12 bases lay outside the gene matches. The CDR3, as DNA: TGTGCCAGCAGTTATGGACAGGCCTCTAATTTTTACGAGCAGTACTTC. Residues: CASSYGQASNFYEQYF.

The chain links TRBV9 to TRBJ1-4; 8 nucleotides agree with TRBD1. The CDR3 is 14 amino acids. Per germline, CDR1 SGDLS and CDR2 YYNGEE. V trimming: 4 bases; J trimming: 6 bases; junction bases outside the gene matches: 5. CDR3 DNA sequence: TGTGCCAGCAGCCAAGGACAGGGTCATGAAAAACTGTTTTTT. It yields the protein CASSQGQGHEKLFF.

The J gene is TRBJ2-6, the V gene TRBV7-3; D remains unclear. CDR3 size: 15 residues. V lost 2 bases and J 3 bases, leaving 8 bases between the germline ends. Germline values: CDR1 SGHTA, CDR2 FQGTGA. In DNA form, the CDR3 reads TGTGCCAGCAGCTTATACCCCGGTGGGGCCAACGTCCTGACTTTC. It codes for CASSLYPGGANVLTF.

This chain links TRBV11-2 with TRBJ1-2; D not resolved. The CDR3 consists of 14 residues. Germline V gene data show CDR1 as SGHAT and CDR2 as FQNNGV. Trimming stripped 6 bases from V and 8 bases from J, with 19 bases between. DNA of the CDR3: TGTGCCAGCAGTTTTATGGGAGGGCAAGAAGGCTACACCTTC. Translated, it gives CASSFMGGQEGYTF.

The chain links TRBV28 to TRBJ1-5; no firm D call. V was cut by 6 bases and J by 0 bases, with 15 bases left in between. Germline V gene lookup returns CDR1 MDHEN and CDR2 SYDVKM. The CDR3 loop spans 16 amino acids. CDR3 in DNA: TGTGCCAGCAGGTCCCAATCACTCTATAGCAATCAGCCCCAGCATTTT. This gives the protein CASRSQSLYSNQPQHF.

The chain recombines TRBV5-1 with TRBJ2-5; no clear D gene. The germline V gene encodes CDR1 SGHRS and CDR2 YFSETQ. V was cut by 4 bases and J by 5 bases, with 12 bases left in between. The CDR3 runs 13 residues. The CDR3: CASSVDTDETQYF. The DNA for the CDR3 is TGCGCCAGCAGCGTCGACACTGATGAGACCCAGTACTTC.

The J gene is TRBJ2-1, the V gene TRBV13; 8 nucleotides line up with TRBD2. Germline V lookup: CDR1 PRHDT, CDR2 FYEKMQ (reference sequence). This CDR3 comprises 16 residues. With V trimmed by 6 bases and J by 2 bases, 9 bases remained unmatched. The CDR3 reads CASRLLAEGTYNEQFF. CDR3 nucleotides: TGTGCCAGCAGGCTACTAGCGGAGGGGACCTACAATGAGCAGTTCTTC.

The V call is TRBV7-8, the J call TRBJ2-7; possibly TRBD2 for D (6 bases). The V end lost 2 bases, the J end lost 0 bases, and 14 bases lay between the germline ends. This CDR3 comprises 16 residues. CDR1 and CDR2 (germline): SGHVS, FQNEAQ. CDR3 bases: TGTGCCAGCAGCTTATTGTCTAGCGCCAACTCCTACGAGCAGTACTTC. Translation gives CASSLLSSANSYEQYF.

The CDR3 DNA reads TGTGCCAGCAGTGGGGGGACAGGGGCGAGGGATACGCAGTATTTT. Its protein product is CASSGGTGARDTQYF. The V gene is TRBV2, the J gene TRBJ2-3, with 10 bases fitting TRBD1. The V gene's germline CDR1 is SNHLY and CDR2 FYNNEI. V lost 4 bases to trimming and J lost 6 bases; unmatched junction nucleotides: 7. This CDR3 is built from 15 residues.

The rearrangement uses TRBV18 and TRBJ1-5, with D tentatively TRBD1 (5 bases). The CDR3 is made up of 17 amino acids. The germline V and J ends were trimmed by 5 bases and 0 bases, with 17 bases remaining between them. Germline values: CDR1 KGHSH, CDR2 LQKENI. The CDR3 DNA sequence: TGTGCCAGCTCAAATGGAGACAGAGGATATAGCAATCAGCCCCAGCATTTT. It is translated as CASSNGDRGYSNQPQHF.

In this sample, this clone turned up once. The chain employs TRBV19 and TRBJ1-2, with D possibly matching TRBD1 (6 bases). With 3 bases removed from V and 7 bases from J, the gap between germline ends came to 15 bases. The CDR3 covers 14 residues. Germline loops: CDR1 LNHDA, CDR2 SQIVND (reference sequence). CDR3 nucleotides: TGTGCCAGTAGTATCTTCGAGGAAGGGGGTGGCTACACCTTC. This translates into CASSIFEEGGGYTF.

The gene calls are TRBV9 and TRBJ1-2, with a weak D call TRBD1 (5 bases). The CDR3 runs 15 residues. Germline lookup yields CDR1 SGDLS and CDR2 YYNGEE. The germline V and J ends were trimmed by 0 bases and 0 bases, with 9 bases remaining between them. This CDR3 is CASSVALTANYGYTF. The DNA of the CDR3 is TGTGCCAGCAGCGTAGCCCTGACAGCTAACTATGGCTACACCTTC.

The V and J genes are TRBV2 and TRBJ2-5; D remains unclear. The germline V gene encodes CDR1 SNHLY and CDR2 FYNNEI. This CDR3 is 14 amino acids long. V shed 8 bases and J shed 2 bases, with 15 bases lying between them. The CDR3 DNA sequence: TGTGCCAGCCTGTCCCGGGTTCGGCAAGAGACCCAGTACTTC. Protein sequence: CASLSRVRQETQYF.

The V gene is TRBV7-9, the J gene TRBJ2-1; 13 bases map to TRBD2. Germline V gives CDR1 SEHNR, CDR2 FQNEAQ (reference sequence). This CDR3 is built from 20 residues. Trimming cost V 5 bases and J 0 bases; bases outside gene matches: 13. The CDR3 is CASSTRGGLAGINSYNEQFF. CDR3 bases: TGTGCCAGCAGCACCAGAGGGGGACTAGCGGGGATAAACTCCTACAATGAGCAGTTCTTC.

This clone occurred once. The J gene is TRBJ1-2, the V gene TRBV27, with D maybe TRBD1 (5 bases). V lost 4 bases and J 8 bases, leaving 20 bases between the germline ends. The CDR3 consists of 15 residues. The germline V gene has CDR1 MNHEY and CDR2 SMNVEV (reference sequence). CDR3 DNA: TGTGCCAGCAGTTGGGGAAAGGGCTCAGGGCGGGGCTACACCTTC. It codes for CASSWGKGSGRGYTF.

The table lists this clone with a few counts. The V and J genes are TRBV5-1 and TRBJ2-2, with 12 bases fitting TRBD1. V was clipped by 3 bases and J by 2 bases; unmatched bases: 2. Germline V CDR1 and CDR2: SGHRS, YFSETQ. This CDR3 comprises 16 residues. The chain's CDR3 is CASSWDRGPNTGELFF. The CDR3 coding sequence is TGCGCCAGCAGCTGGGACAGGGGGCCAAACACCGGGGAGCTGTTTTTT. The full variable domain, its missing parts supplied by reference TRBV5-1 and TRBJ2-2, is KAGVTQTPRYLIKTRGQQVTLSCSPISGHRSVSWYQQTPGQGLQFLFEYFSETQRNKGNFPGRFSGRQFSNSRSEMNVSTLELGDSALYLCASSWDRGPNTGELFFGEGSRLTVL.

The CDR3 DNA reads TGTGCCAGCTCGCGATATCAAGAGACCCAGTACTTC. This sequence encodes CASSRYQETQYF. The chain recombines TRBV18 with TRBJ2-5, with D unresolved. V lost 6 bases, J lost 2 bases, and 7 bases lay in between. CDR1 and CDR2 (germline): KGHSH, LQKENI. This CDR3 contains 12 residues.

The chain is built from TRBV5-1 and TRBJ2-7, with D hard to call. Germline V CDR1 and CDR2: SGHRS, YFSETQ. CDR3 length: 12 residues. V gave up 7 bases and J gave up 0 bases, with 8 bases separating them. This chain's CDR3 is CASGEFSYEQYF. The CDR3 DNA follows: TGCGCCAGCGGAGAATTCTCCTACGAGCAGTACTTC.

The V gene is TRBV28, the J gene TRBJ2-5; TRBD2 is a possible D gene (5 bases). Germline V gene sequence: CDR1 MDHEN, CDR2 SYDVKM. V was pared by 6 bases and J by 4 bases, with 9 bases between. There are 12 residues in the CDR3. CDR3 nucleotides: TGTGCCAGCAGGCGGGCCTCAGAGACCCAGTACTTC. Residues: CASRRASETQYF. Based on the CDR3 plus reference TRBV28 and TRBJ2-5, the full variable domain is DVKVTQSSRYLVKRTGEKVFLECVQDMDHENMFWYRQDPGLGLRLIYFSYDVKMKEKGDIPEGYSVSREKKERFSLILESASTNQTSMYLCASRRASETQYFGPGTRLLVL.

J is TRBJ1-2 and V is TRBV6-4, with 9 bases fitting TRBD1. This CDR3 is 13 amino acids long. Unmatched junction bases numbered 6, after V lost 5 bases and J lost 8 bases. Germline-derived CDR1 and CDR2 are MRHNA and SNTAGT. The CDR3 reads CASSPGTGSGYTF. DNA for the CDR3: TGTGCCAGCAGTCCCGGGACAGGGAGCGGCTACACCTTC.

The CDR3, as DNA: TGCGCCAGCGTGATTGCCGCGCAGGCCGAACTTAGCAATCAGCCCCAGCATTTT. Protein: CASVIAAQAELSNQPQHF. This sequence joins TRBV5-1 and TRBJ1-5; no firm D call. The CDR3 is 18 residues long. V was clipped by 7 bases and J by 0 bases, with 23 bases between them. CDR1 is SGHRS, CDR2 YFSETQ, per germline.